This T cell receptor (beta chain) was obtained from a study of cytomegalovirus exposure and HLA in healthy donors. The J segment lost 0 bases and the V segment lost 6 bases, leaving 8 bases of the junction unmatched. The germline V gene encodes CDR1 SQVTM and CDR2 ANQGSEA. This CDR3 is built from 17 residues. 13 Jbeta primers and 60 Vbeta primers were used for the PCR. Measured with immunoSEQ multiplex PCR; TCRdb has only the in-frame clones, and not every one. Altogether fewer than 300,000 clones are present, more than 80% being singletons, with the ten largest covering 3% to 4%. Sequenced sample: PBMCs. The J gene is TRBJ2-1, the V gene TRBV29-1; 13 bases fit TRBD2. The TCR was taken from a man aged 40-49 years in good health and CMV-seropositive. CDR3 residues: CSVAGTSGTLSYNEQFF. Here the CDR3 DNA reads TGCAGCGTGGCCGGGACTAGCGGGACCCTCTCCTACAATGAGCAGTTCTTC.